This T cell receptor beta chain was retrieved from a study of cytomegalovirus exposure and HLA in healthy donors. The overall study: Earlier sequencing of approximately 200 million T cells yielded 100 million to 140 million unique TCR beta sequences. An early release of data contained 70 million to 95 million unique TCRs, which came from HLA-typed donors.

It was with 60 Vbeta and 13 Jbeta primers that the PCR ran. Using immunoSEQ multiplex PCR, the repertoire was profiled, and TCRdb retains in-frame clones only, with some absent. In the table there are roughly 100,000 clones, about 83% of which are singletons. This clone has a single count. These donors, healthy bone marrow donors, were studied. This clonotype was obtained from a man between 18 and 29 years old in good health and CMV-seronegative. The sample comprised PBMCs.

The CDR3 spells CACQVSGANVLTF. CDR3 nucleotide sequence: TGTGCCTGCCAGGTCTCTGGGGCCAACGTCCTGACTTTC. V gene TRBV19 combines with J gene TRBJ2-6; D gene ambiguous. This CDR3 contains 13 residues. Germline V CDR1 and CDR2: LNHDA, SQIVND (reference sequence). The V end was cut by 11 bases, the J end by 0 bases, with 8 bases between.